These 20 T cell receptor beta chains were sequenced from one sample in a study of blood T cell repertoires in COVID-19 (TCRdb year 2020). The library was made by the immunoSEQ multiplex PCR assay. TCRdb stores this immuneACCESS table with in-frame sequences only. Part of the clones is absent; in the studies checked, under half of the shortfall reflects unresolved V genes, and no reason is known for the rest. For this sample the table gives some 200,000 clones, of which about 88% were detected only once. The ten top clones hold approximately 0.8% of the sample. Sample: PBMCs or T cells enriched from blood (not recorded which). The origin of the receptors is a woman younger than 35 who had recovered from COVID-19.

The chain uses TRBV6-5 and TRBJ2-7, with a weak D call TRBD1 (5 bases). V lost 8 bases and J 3 bases, leaving 17 bases between the germline ends. Germline CDR1 reads MNHEY; CDR2 reads SVGAGI. The CDR3 totals 14 residues. The DNA of the CDR3 is TGTGCCAGCGGCCTGAAGGGGTCCTACTACGAGCAGTACTTC. Residues: CASGLKGSYYEQYF.

The chain joins TRBV9 to TRBJ2-7; 12 bases fit TRBD1. The CDR3 is made up of 16 amino acids. The junction had 7 bases not matched to a gene; V was cut back by 3 bases and J by 3 bases. Germline loops: CDR1 SGDLS, CDR2 YYNGEE. CDR3 in DNA: TGTGCCAGCAGCGCCCTAGGGACAGGGGGCATCTACGAGCAGTACTTC. Translating it yields CASSALGTGGIYEQYF.

The CDR3 loop is CASSLLNTGTGIYEQYF. The CDR3 region has the DNA TGTGCCAGCAGTTTATTGAATACCGGGACAGGGATCTACGAGCAGTACTTC. The chain couples TRBV27 to TRBJ2-7, with 9 bases fitting TRBD1. The V and J ends lost 1 base and 3 bases, in that order; junction bases with no gene match: 10. CDR1 is MNHEY and CDR2 is SMNVEV in the germline V gene (reference sequence). The CDR3 contains 17 residues.

The V and J genes are TRBV10-1 and TRBJ2-7; D perhaps matches TRBD1 (6 bases). This CDR3 spans 15 amino acids. The germline V gene has CDR1 WNHNN and CDR2 SYGVQD (reference sequence). Trimming removed 1 base from V and 3 bases from J, with 13 bases in between. CDR3 DNA: TGCGCCAGCAGTGAGTTATGGACAGCCTACTACGAGCAGTACTTC. This gives the protein CASSELWTAYYEQYF.

V is TRBV7-8 and J is TRBJ2-2; 12 positions agree with TRBD2. Looked up from germline, CDR1 is SGHVS and CDR2 is FQNEAQ. V trimming: 2 bases; J trimming: 1 base; junction bases outside the gene matches: 2. This CDR3 has 17 amino acids. CDR3 nucleotide sequence: TGTGCCAGCAGCTTAAGGACTAGCGGGATGAACACCGGGGAGCTGTTTTTT. It yields the protein CASSLRTSGMNTGELFF.

The chain uses TRBV25-1 and TRBJ2-7; TRBD1 aligns across 10 bases. Losses at the gene ends were 8 bases for V and 6 bases for J; bases not matched to a gene: 4. The V gene's germline CDR1 is MGHDK and CDR2 SYGVNS. This CDR3 is built from 12 residues. The CDR3 loop is CASPTGGPEQYF. The CDR3 coding sequence is TGTGCCAGCCCGACAGGGGGCCCCGAGCAGTACTTC.

The chain is built from TRBV18 and TRBJ1-1; D may be TRBD1 (6 bases). V was clipped by 4 bases and J by 4 bases, with 13 bases between them. Germline CDR1 reads KGHSH; CDR2 reads LQKENI. The CDR3 totals 14 residues. CDR3 sequence reads: CASSREGGVTEAFF. CDR3 coding DNA: TGTGCCAGCTCACGGGAAGGGGGTGTCACTGAAGCTTTCTTT. The full variable domain, its missing parts supplied by reference TRBV18 and TRBJ1-1, is NAGVMQNPRHLVRRRGQEARLRCSPMKGHSHVYWYRQLPEEGLKFMVYLQKENIIDESGMPKERFSAEFPKEGPSILRIQQVVRGDSAAYFCASSREGGVTEAFFGQGTRLTVV.

J is TRBJ1-2 and V is TRBV10-3; 12 positions match TRBD1. This CDR3 has 18 residues. From germline, CDR1 is ENHRY and CDR2 SYGVKD. With V trimmed by 6 bases and J by 8 bases, 19 bases remained unmatched. The CDR3 DNA follows: TGTGCCATCAGCTTGTTTGAAACGAAGGGACAGGGGGCAGAGGGCTACACCTTC. Translated: CAISLFETKGQGAEGYTF.

The rearrangement joins TRBV4-1 to TRBJ2-3, with D tentatively TRBD2 (6 bases). V gave up 3 bases and J gave up 2 bases, with 18 bases separating them. Germline V gene data show CDR1 as MGHRA and CDR2 as YSYEKL. The CDR3 has 17 residues. Here the CDR3 reads CASSQAPSAVFTDTQYF. The CDR3 DNA reads as TGCGCCAGCAGCCAGGCCCCTAGCGCCGTCTTCACAGATACGCAGTATTTT.

The genes are TRBV7-8 and TRBJ1-5; tentative D call: TRBD1 (5 bases). V dropped 3 bases and J dropped 4 bases, with 13 bases sitting between them. Looked up from germline, CDR1 is SGHVS and CDR2 is FQNEAQ. This CDR3 comprises 15 residues. CDR3 sequence reads: CASSFAGALNQPQHF. The CDR3 DNA sequence: TGTGCCAGCAGCTTCGCTGGGGCCCTAAATCAGCCCCAGCATTTT.

This clone was found a few times. The rearrangement uses TRBV5-1 and TRBJ1-1, with 8 bases fitting TRBD1. The ends lost 5 bases at V and 5 bases at J; junction bases unmatched: 5. The CDR3 contains 13 residues. The germline V gene encodes CDR1 SGHRS and CDR2 YFSETQ. This chain's CDR3 is CASSSRQGTEAFF. CDR3 DNA: TGCGCCAGCAGTTCTCGACAGGGGACTGAAGCTTTCTTT.

This chain uses TRBV2 with TRBJ1-1; no clear D gene. CDR1 and CDR2 from the germline V gene are SNHLY and FYNNEI. The CDR3 length is 13 residues. The V and J ends lost 7 bases and 0 bases respectively, with 9 bases between them. CDR3 nucleotides: TGTGCCAGCACATTTAACTTGAACACTGAAGCTTTCTTT. It codes for CASTFNLNTEAFF.

In its sample, this clone was seen once. The rearrangement uses TRBV10-3 and TRBJ2-7; possible D gene TRBD2, 5 bases. CDR1 ENHRY and CDR2 SYGVKD come from the germline V gene. The CDR3 length is 17 residues. Between the trimmed V and J ends, which lost 6 bases and 0 bases, there was a span of 21 bases. DNA for the CDR3: TGTGCCATCAGCCCACGGGGATCCCCACATTCCTCCTACGAGCAGTACTTC. This gives the protein CAISPRGSPHSSYEQYF.

This clone occurred a few times. V usage is TRBV6-1 and J usage is TRBJ2-7, with 8 positions matching TRBD1. This CDR3 is built from 13 residues. V lost 3 bases to trimming and J lost 4 bases; unmatched junction nucleotides: 2. Per the germline V gene, CDR1 is MNHNS and CDR2 is SASEGT. CDR3 in DNA: TGTGCCAGCAGTGAGGACAGGGTATACGAGCAGTACTTC. Amino acids: CASSEDRVYEQYF.

The genes are TRBV25-1 and TRBJ2-5, with 9 bases identical to TRBD2. This CDR3 comprises 15 residues. V gave up 8 bases and J gave up 5 bases; unmatched junction bases: 12. Germline CDR1 reads MGHDK; CDR2 reads SYGVNS. Here the CDR3 reads CASSTTSGWGETQYF. DNA for the CDR3: TGTGCCAGCTCTACTACTAGCGGGTGGGGGGAGACCCAGTACTTC.

This chain uses TRBV30 with TRBJ1-2; 11 positions match TRBD1. This CDR3 has 16 residues. CDR1 is GTSNPN and CDR2 is SVGIG in the germline V gene (reference sequence). V lost 3 bases, J lost 1 base, and 7 bases stayed unmatched. CDR3 in amino acids: CAWSRDRGKDNYGYTF. As DNA, the CDR3 is TGTGCCTGGAGCCGGGACAGGGGGAAGGATAACTATGGCTACACCTTC.

In this sample, this clone turned up once. This rearrangement joins TRBV12-3 or TRBV12-4 to TRBJ1-3; no reliable D call. V was cut by 5 bases and J by 4 bases, with 9 bases left in between. The CDR3 contains 13 residues. CDR3 nucleotides: TGTGCCAGCAGTCCCCTTGGCGGAAACACCATATATTTT. It yields the protein CASSPLGGNTIYF.

This clone was detected only once. Other DNA variants within this sample encode the same CDR3. V and J are TRBV27 and TRBJ2-1; 11 bases align to TRBD2. The V gene's germline CDR1 is MNHEY and CDR2 SMNVEV (reference sequence). V gave up 5 bases and J gave up 6 bases; unmatched junction bases: 6. This CDR3 has 15 amino acids. The CDR3 DNA follows: TGTGCCAGCAGTCCCGGGACTAGCGGATTCAATGAGCAGTTCTTC. It translates to CASSPGTSGFNEQFF.

CDR3 amino acids: CASRQGDEQYF. The CDR3 DNA follows: TGTGCCAGCCGACAGGGCGACGAGCAGTACTTC. The rearrangement joins TRBV18 to TRBJ2-7; 7 bases line up with TRBD1. V was clipped by 8 bases and J by 5 bases; unmatched bases: 3. CDR1 is KGHSH, CDR2 LQKENI, per germline. This CDR3 spans 11 amino acids.

The sample holds one count of this clone. The chain joins TRBV13 to TRBJ1-2; D perhaps matches TRBD1 (5 bases). V was shortened by 5 bases and J by 7 bases, with 11 bases between the two germline ends. Germline CDR1 reads PRHDT; CDR2 reads FYEKMQ (reference sequence). The CDR3 is made up of 12 amino acids. The CDR3 spells CASSEQGSGYTF. Written as DNA, the CDR3 is TGTGCCAGCAGCGAGCAGGGAAGTGGCTACACCTTC.